The next 2 T cell receptor beta chains were all read from a single sample in a study of cytomegalovirus exposure and HLA in healthy donors. The PCR contained 60 Vbeta and 13 Jbeta primers. The data were produced by immunoSEQ multiplex PCR, yet TCRdb's version contains in-frame clones alone and is incomplete. The sample has under 200,000 clones; around 79% are singletons. Sequencing was performed on PBMCs. All receptors derive from a man aged 35 to 55 in good health and CMV-seronegative.

The gene calls are TRBV5-5 and TRBJ1-2, with a possible D match to TRBD1 (6 bases). Germline assignment: CDR1 SGHKS and CDR2 YYEKEE (reference sequence). Between the trimmed V and J ends, which lost 1 base and 2 bases, there was a span of 9 bases. The CDR3 is made up of 14 amino acids. CDR3 in amino acids: CASSLTGSNYGYTF. The CDR3 nucleotides read TGTGCCAGCAGCTTGACAGGGTCGAACTATGGCTACACCTTC. The variable domain in full, completed from reference TRBV5-5 and TRBJ1-2, reads DAGVTQSPTHLIKTRGQQVTLRCSPISGHKSVSWYQQVLGQGPQFIFQYYEKEERGRGNFPDRFSARQFPNYSSELNVNALLLGDSALYLCASSLTGSNYGYTFGSGTRLTVV.

The chain joins TRBV7-2 to TRBJ1-3, with TRBD1 matching over 7 bases. Germline V CDR1 and CDR2: SGHTA, FQGNSA. V dropped 5 bases and J dropped 2; count of bases not matched to a gene: 3. This CDR3 contains 14 residues. CDR3 nucleotide sequence: TGTGCCAGCAGCGCTGGGACAGCTGGAAACACCATATATTTT. Translating it yields CASSAGTAGNTIYF.